Presented here are 24 T cell receptor beta chains from one specimen sequenced in a study of shared clonotypes between healthy human individuals. Generated by immunoSEQ multiplex PCR, the TCRdb table keeps only in-frame clones and is missing some. The profile shows fewer than 850,000 clones, roughly 88% of them singletons. What was sequenced was memory CD8+ T cells from PBMCs. Subset described: CD45RO+ cells pooled with CCR7-negative TemRA cells. These receptors were taken from a man between 18 and 35 years old in good health. Some clones in this sample may be carry-over from other donors' samples.

The chain joins TRBV10-2 to TRBJ1-1; D is uncertain. V lost 3 bases and J 3 bases, leaving 11 bases between the germline ends. This CDR3 is 14 amino acids long. Germline V gene lookup returns CDR1 WSHSY and CDR2 SAAADI. This chain's CDR3 is CASSDWQVDTEAFF. In DNA form, the CDR3 reads TGCGCCAGCAGTGATTGGCAGGTGGACACTGAAGCTTTCTTT.

The chain uses TRBV7-2 and TRBJ1-3, with TRBD1 identical over 7 bases. Germline CDR1 SGHTA, CDR2 FQGNSA. The CDR3 extends over 16 amino acids. After removal of 1 base from V and 0 bases from J, the junction contained 3 bases not matched to a gene. CDR3 DNA sequence: TGTGCCAGCAGCTTAGTCGCAGGGGGCTCTGGAAACACCATATATTTT. Its protein is CASSLVAGGSGNTIYF.

The chain has TRBV27 and TRBJ2-5; possible D gene TRBD1, 6 bases. The CDR3 runs to 17 residues. Germline CDR1 reads MNHEY; CDR2 reads SMNVEV (reference sequence). The V and J ends lost 3 bases and 1 base respectively, with 18 bases between them. The CDR3 protein is CASSLLSPLGAQETQYF. CDR3 nucleotides: TGTGCCAGCAGTTTGCTTTCTCCCTTGGGGGCCCAAGAGACCCAGTACTTC.

The chain uses TRBV9 and TRBJ2-5, with no clear D. Germline CDR1 and CDR2: SGDLS and YYNGEE. V shed 4 bases and J shed 5 bases, with 12 bases lying between them. The CDR3 loop spans 13 amino acids. In DNA form, the CDR3 reads TGTGCCAGCAGCCCCCACTCCCCGGAGACCCAGTACTTC. Its translation: CASSPHSPETQYF.

This clone was seen only once. This sequence joins TRBV21-1 and TRBJ1-5. TRBV21-1 is designated a pseudogene. CDR3 length equals 15 residues. CDR3 sequence (DNA): TGTGCCAGCAGACCGCGAGGGGGGGATGGTAATCCCCAGCATTTT. It translates to CASRPRGGDGNPQHF.

The chain carries TRBV19 and TRBJ1-1, with a weak D call TRBD1 (6 bases). The CDR3 totals 14 residues. V shed 5 bases and J shed 4 bases, with 14 bases lying between them. Per germline, CDR1 LNHDA and CDR2 SQIVND (reference sequence). DNA of the CDR3: TGTGCCAGTAGTTTTGGGACAATGGGCACTGAAGCTTTCTTT. This gives the protein CASSFGTMGTEAFF.

This chain uses TRBV6-1 with TRBJ2-7, with 7 bases matching TRBD1. This CDR3 spans 15 amino acids. Looked up from germline, CDR1 is MNHNS and CDR2 is SASEGT. V was pared by 5 bases and J by 5 bases, with 12 bases of the junction left unmatched. The CDR3 DNA sequence: TGTGCCAGCAGTAGTCGGGCCGACAGGGACAACGAGCAGTACTTC. The encoded protein is CASSSRADRDNEQYF.

This sequence joins TRBV2 and TRBJ1-1, with TRBD1 matching 11 bases. Trimming at V came to 8 bases and at J to 5 bases, leaving 4 bases not matched to a gene. Germline CDR1 and CDR2: SNHLY and FYNNEI. The CDR3 spans 13 residues. CDR3: CASWDRGFTEAFF. CDR3 DNA sequence: TGTGCCAGCTGGGACAGGGGGTTTACTGAAGCTTTCTTT.

This clone turned up a few times. This chain connects TRBV30 to TRBJ1-1; tentative D call: TRBD1 (5 bases). The V gene's germline CDR1 is GTSNPN and CDR2 SVGIG (reference sequence). The V gene lost 4 bases and the J gene lost 6 bases, with 15 bases spanning the gap. The CDR3 length is 13 residues. CDR3 sequence reads: CAWNLGQGAEAFF. As DNA, the CDR3 is TGTGCCTGGAATCTAGGGCAGGGCGCTGAAGCTTTCTTT. Using reference TRBV30 and TRBJ1-1 for the parts outside the CDR3, the full variable domain is SQTIHQWPATLVQPVGSPLSLECTVEGTSNPNLYWYRQAAGRGLQLLFYSVGIGQISSEVPQNLSASRPQDRQFILSSKKLLLSDSGFYLCAWNLGQGAEAFFGQGTRLTVV.

CDR3 sequence (DNA): TGTGCCAGCAGTTGGGCAGGCGGTTCCTCCGATGGGCAGTTCTTC. This encodes CASSWAGGSSDGQFF. The chain combines TRBV6-5 with TRBJ2-1; D is unresolved. There are 15 residues in the CDR3. The V end lost 4 bases, the J end lost 12 bases, and 22 bases lay between the germline ends. Germline CDR1 MNHEY, CDR2 SVGAGI.

The V and J genes are TRBV6-5 and TRBJ1-1; D unresolved. The CDR3 consists of 13 residues. Germline V gene lookup returns CDR1 MNHEY and CDR2 SVGAGI. The V end was cut by 2 bases, the J end by 4 bases, with 8 bases between. The CDR3 DNA follows: TGTGCCAGCAGTTACGGGGAGGTCACTGAAGCTTTCTTT. It translates to CASSYGEVTEAFF.

This clone was seen once. The chain employs TRBV28 and TRBJ1-2; maybe TRBD1 (5 bases). The ends were cut back, 5 bases at V and 7 bases at J, with 17 bases in the middle. CDR1 and CDR2 from the germline V gene are MDHEN and SYDVKM. This CDR3 is built from 14 residues. Here the CDR3 DNA reads TGTGCCAGCAGTCCCTCCAGGGAGTTGGCTGGCTACACCTTC. This gives the protein CASSPSRELAGYTF.

V usage is TRBV28 and J usage is TRBJ1-6; D may be TRBD1 (5 bases). Trimming stripped 6 bases from V and 9 bases from J, with 15 bases between. CDR1 and CDR2 from the germline V gene are MDHEN and SYDVKM. This CDR3 region has 14 residues. CDR3 region: CASSRSRGGSPLHF. Written as DNA, the CDR3 is TGTGCCAGCAGCCGCAGTAGGGGTGGTTCACCCCTCCACTTT.

In its sample, this clone was seen many times. V gene TRBV4-3 combines with J gene TRBJ2-1; D remains ambiguous. V was trimmed by 0 bases and J by 9 bases, leaving 9 bases between them. CDR1 and CDR2 from the germline V gene are LGHNA and YSLEER. CDR3 length: 13 amino acids. In DNA, the CDR3 is TGCGCCAGCAGCCAAGAACCGGAGCGTGAGCAGTTCTTC. Protein product: CASSQEPEREQFF.

The V gene is TRBV7-9, the J gene TRBJ2-7; D might be TRBD2 (5 bases). Germline-derived CDR1 and CDR2 are SEHNR and FQNEAQ (reference sequence). The CDR3 has 13 amino acids. V was trimmed by 5 bases and J by 2 bases, leaving 10 bases between them. This chain's CDR3 is CASSATIPYEQYF. CDR3 sequence (DNA): TGTGCCAGCAGCGCGACTATTCCCTACGAGCAGTACTTC.

This sequence joins TRBV9 and TRBJ2-2; D may be TRBD1 (7 bases). This CDR3 spans 16 amino acids. Germline V gene lookup returns CDR1 SGDLS and CDR2 YYNGEE. Trimming took off 0 bases at V and 5 bases at J, with 14 bases between the two ends. CDR3 coding DNA: TGTGCCAGCAGCGTAGGCGGGGCAGGGGGGACCGGGGAGCTGTTTTTT. Amino acids: CASSVGGAGGTGELFF.

The chain joins TRBV7-3 to TRBJ2-3; 11 bases are shared with TRBD2. Germline CDR1 SGHTA, CDR2 FQGTGA. V dropped 1 base and J dropped 3; count of bases not matched to a gene: 6. CDR3 size: 17 residues. In nucleotides, the CDR3 is TGTGCCAGCAGCTTAATGAGCCTAGCGGGAGGTACAGATACGCAGTATTTT. It is translated as CASSLMSLAGGTDTQYF.

The chain joins TRBV7-8 to TRBJ2-7; TRBD1 matches at 8 bases. After removal of 6 bases from V and 2 bases from J, the junction contained 9 bases not matched to a gene. The CDR3 extends over 15 amino acids. Looked up from germline, CDR1 is SGHVS and CDR2 is FQNEAQ. The CDR3 coding sequence is TGTGCCAGCAGAACTGACAGGGGACCCACCTACGAGCAGTACTTC. Its protein product is CASRTDRGPTYEQYF.

This rearrangement joins TRBV29-1 to TRBJ2-7, with D perhaps TRBD2 (6 bases). CDR1 and CDR2 from the germline V gene are SQVTM and ANQGSEA. Between the trimmed V and J ends, which lost 0 bases and 0 bases, there was a span of 12 bases. The CDR3 has 15 residues. CDR3 loop: CSVEDRVSGSYEQYF. DNA for the CDR3: TGCAGCGTTGAAGATCGGGTTAGCGGCTCCTACGAGCAGTACTTC.

The chain employs TRBV9 and TRBJ2-1; 9 bases match TRBD2. Looked up from germline, CDR1 is SGDLS and CDR2 is YYNGEE. J lost 3 bases, V lost 7 bases, and 5 bases had no gene match. The CDR3 contains 14 residues. The CDR3 reads CASGSGSDYNEQFF. For the CDR3, the DNA is TGTGCCAGCGGTAGCGGGAGTGACTACAATGAGCAGTTCTTC.

CDR3 residues: CASSEDFSTDTQYF. The CDR3 DNA reads as TGTGCCAGCAGTGAAGATTTTAGCACAGATACGCAGTATTTT. J is TRBJ2-3 and V is TRBV6-1; no firm D call. Deletions cut 1 base from V and 0 bases from J, with 5 bases between. The CDR3 is 14 amino acids. Germline CDR1 is MNHNS and CDR2 is SASEGT.

The rearrangement uses TRBV27 and TRBJ1-2; D possibly corresponds to TRBD1 (6 bases). Per germline, CDR1 MNHEY and CDR2 SMNVEV (reference sequence). The CDR3 totals 16 residues. V lost 0 bases and J lost 8, with 19 bases in between. DNA for the CDR3: TGTGCCAGCAGTTTATCTACCAGGGGTGGTGCTTTGGGCTACACCTTC. As protein: CASSLSTRGGALGYTF.

This chain links TRBV27 with TRBJ2-3; D remains ambiguous. The ends were cut back, 1 base at V and 0 bases at J, with 8 bases in the middle. Germline values: CDR1 MNHEY, CDR2 SMNVEV (reference sequence). The CDR3 is 15 residues long. CDR3 DNA sequence: TGTGCCAGCAGTTTATTTGTTCCTAGCACAGATACGCAGTATTTT. Encoded protein: CASSLFVPSTDTQYF.

This rearrangement joins TRBV7-2 to TRBJ2-7; TRBD1 might be the D (6 bases). V lost 5 bases, J lost 1 base, and 15 bases lay in between. Germline V CDR1 and CDR2: SGHTA, FQGNSA. The CDR3 consists of 15 residues. Here the CDR3 DNA reads TGTGCCAGCAGCCAAGGGGGTAGCGCGTCCTACGAGCAGTACTTC. As protein: CASSQGGSASYEQYF.